The clone carrying this T cell receptor beta chain appeared a few times. No antigen is known for it. The data derive from a study of human T cells and chemical hapten exposure. Study-level results: Unchanged with DPC sensitization were TCRs above 1 in 1000 frequency.

The CDR3 totals 14 residues. V was clipped by 6 bases and J by 1 base, with 12 bases between them. Time point described: healthy volunteer bleed at 6 weeks. Unseparated into fractions, whole blood served as the source from which total RNA was extracted. TCRdb fed the RACE reads into MiXCR, producing one record per CDR3 protein. The table shows some 77,000 distinct CDR3 sequences, with 8.5% to 10% occurring only once. This chain links TRBV12-3 or TRBV12-4 with TRBJ1-2; D is undetermined. Sequencing was done on a sample of whole blood. This sequence was found in a female donor in good health. Some clones in this sample may be carry-over from other donors' samples. The chain's CDR3 is CASRVTSVNYGYTF. In DNA form, the CDR3 reads TGTGCCAGCAGGGTGACCAGTGTTAACTATGGCTACACCTTC.